The source of this T cell receptor beta chain is a study of blood T cells in healthy people across ages. The length of the CDR3 is 15 residues. Germline CDR1 and CDR2: SGHRS and YFSETQ. Between the trimmed V and J ends, which lost 4 bases and 2 bases, there was a span of 16 bases. A J-beta primer mix and a sample-barcoded 5' primer were used in a second PCR of about 7 to 12 cycles. Using its own MiXCR run on the 5' RACE reads, TCRdb lists one record per CDR3 protein. The repertoire holds hundreds of thousands of distinct CDR3 sequences, with roughly 60% as singletons. PBMCs were isolated at a quantity of at least 7 million per sample. Total RNA amounts of at least 6 micrograms were extracted per sample. Study-wide points: While age rose, TCR beta diversity per million T cells dropped in a roughly linear way.

This clonotype was seen a few times. Its target is unknown. The V gene is TRBV5-1, the J gene TRBJ2-7, with no clear D. This receptor was obtained from a man aged 25-40 years in good health. The sequencing sample was made of blood. The CDR3 nucleotides are TGCGCCAGCAGCCTAACCGGACCGCCAGCCTACGAGCAGTACTTC. The encoded protein is CASSLTGPPAYEQYF.